The 30 T cell receptor beta chains reported below all come from one sample, sequenced in a study of blood T cell repertoires in COVID-19. TCRdb's copy holds only in-frame clones and misses some; the assay was immunoSEQ multiplex PCR. This repertoire shows about 160,000 clones, approximately 95% found once; its top ten account for roughly 1.9%. The sequenced material came from peripheral blood. These TCRs come from a woman between 55 and 75 years old with COVID-19, enrolled during active disease.

This clone was recorded once. This chain joins TRBV6-1 and TRBJ2-3, with a tentative D call TRBD2 (6 bases). This CDR3 spans 19 amino acids. Germline loops: CDR1 MNHNS, CDR2 SASEGT. V lost 1 base and J lost 2, with 22 bases in between. The DNA of the CDR3 is TGTGCCAGCAGTGAAGGGAGGGTCAGAGGGCAGAAGATCACAGATACGCAGTATTTT. Amino acid sequence: CASSEGRVRGQKITDTQYF.

This rearrangement joins TRBV7-3 to TRBJ1-2; a possible D gene is TRBD1 (6 bases). The V end was cut by 3 bases, the J end by 8 bases, with 13 bases between. The CDR3 runs 13 residues. Per germline, CDR1 SGHTA and CDR2 FQGTGA. The CDR3 DNA is TGTGCCAGCAGCTTCGGCCAGGGGCGAGGCTACACCTTC. This translates into CASSFGQGRGYTF. Full variable domain (outside the CDR3, taken from reference TRBV7-3 and TRBJ1-2): GAGVSQTPSNKVTEKGKYVELRCDPISGHTALYWYRQSLGQGPEFLIYFQGTGAADDSGLPNDRFFAVRPEGSVSTLKIQRTERGDSAVYLCASSFGQGRGYTFGSGTRLTVV.

The rearrangement uses TRBV18 and TRBJ1-1; weak D call: TRBD1 (6 bases). The germline V gene has CDR1 KGHSH and CDR2 LQKENI. The CDR3 contains 15 residues. Deletions cut 4 bases from V and 6 bases from J, with 18 bases between. The CDR3, as DNA: TGTGCCAGCTCACGGGACAAGTTTTTACAAGCTGAAGCTTTCTTT. Encoded protein: CASSRDKFLQAEAFF.

This rearrangement joins TRBV11-1 to TRBJ2-3; TRBD1 agrees at 8 bases. The CDR3 spans 15 residues. Germline CDR1 is SGHAT and CDR2 is FQDESV (reference sequence). V trimming: 5 bases; J trimming: 6 bases; junction bases outside the gene matches: 10. CDR3 coding DNA: TGTGCCAGCAGCAGAGGACAGGGTCGGATGGATACGCAGTATTTT. Amino acids: CASSRGQGRMDTQYF.

This chain links TRBV7-8 with TRBJ1-5; a possible D gene is TRBD1 (6 bases). Per the germline V gene, CDR1 is SGHVS and CDR2 is FQNEAQ. The CDR3 runs to 16 residues. V was shortened by 2 bases and J by 3 bases, with 14 bases between the two germline ends. CDR3 residues: CASSLRKSGVNQPQHF. The CDR3 region has the DNA TGTGCCAGCAGCTTACGAAAATCAGGGGTCAATCAGCCCCAGCATTTT.

The table lists this clone with a few counts. The rearrangement uses TRBV7-2 and TRBJ2-3; D is perhaps TRBD1 (7 bases). The CDR3 covers 15 residues. Looked up from germline, CDR1 is SGHTA and CDR2 is FQGNSA. With 5 bases removed from V and 4 bases from J, the gap between germline ends came to 16 bases. As DNA, the CDR3 is TGTGCCAGCAGCCCCCAGGGGGGAGTGTCAGATACGCAGTATTTT. Its protein is CASSPQGGVSDTQYF.

The chain has TRBV5-6 and TRBJ2-1; 10 nucleotides align to TRBD2. V shed 1 base, J shed 2 bases, and the junction held 3 bases outside the gene matches. CDR1 is SGHDT, CDR2 YYEEEE, per germline. The CDR3 contains 16 residues. In DNA form, the CDR3 reads TGTGCCAGCAGCTTGCTTAGCGGGGGGACCTACAATGAGCAGTTCTTC. Protein product: CASSLLSGGTYNEQFF.

The chain joins TRBV5-1 to TRBJ2-7, with D tentatively TRBD1 (5 bases). The CDR3 has 13 residues. The germline V and J ends were trimmed by 3 bases and 1 base, with 8 bases remaining between them. The germline V gene has CDR1 SGHRS and CDR2 YFSETQ. The CDR3: CASSSGSSYEQYF. DNA of the CDR3: TGCGCCAGCAGCTCAGGGTCGTCCTACGAGCAGTACTTC. Full variable domain (outside the CDR3, taken from reference TRBV5-1 and TRBJ2-7): KAGVTQTPRYLIKTRGQQVTLSCSPISGHRSVSWYQQTPGQGLQFLFEYFSETQRNKGNFPGRFSGRQFSNSRSEMNVSTLELGDSALYLCASSSGSSYEQYFGPGTRLTVT.

CDR3: CASSPQPVNTEAFF. The CDR3 nucleotides are TGTGCCAGCAGCCCGCAACCGGTAAACACTGAAGCTTTCTTT. V gene TRBV5-4 combines with J gene TRBJ1-1; D gene ambiguous. CDR1 is SGHNT, CDR2 YYREEE, per germline (reference sequence). V was clipped by 4 bases and J by 2 bases, with 12 bases between them. This CDR3 has 14 residues. The variable domain in full, completed from reference TRBV5-4 and TRBJ1-1, reads ETGVTQSPTHLIKTRGQQVTLRCSSQSGHNTVSWYQQALGQGPQFIFQYYREEENGRGNFPPRFSGLQFPNYSSELNVNALELDDSALYLCASSPQPVNTEAFFGQGTRLTVV.

This chain's CDR3 is CASSPAGTAYGYTF. CDR3 DNA: TGTGCCAGCAGCCCAGCCGGGACAGCCTATGGCTACACCTTC. The chain has TRBV25-1 and TRBJ1-2; 7 bases map to TRBD1. The CDR3 contains 14 residues. The V and J ends lost 6 bases and 4 bases, in that order; junction bases with no gene match: 8. Germline V gene sequence: CDR1 MGHDK, CDR2 SYGVNS.

V is TRBV29-1 and J is TRBJ2-3; D call uncertain. This CDR3 has 14 residues. Germline CDR1 and CDR2: SQVTM and ANQGSEA. The V gene lost 0 bases and the J gene lost 5 bases, with 12 bases spanning the gap. The CDR3 bases are TGCAGCGTTGAAGATCACACAGAATTAGATACGCAGTATTTT. Translation gives CSVEDHTELDTQYF.

The J gene is TRBJ1-2, the V gene TRBV7-2, with no clear D. The CDR3 length is 13 residues. Deletions cut 5 bases from V and 3 bases from J, with 10 bases between. From germline, CDR1 is SGHTA and CDR2 FQGNSA. CDR3 protein: CASSAGLYYGYTF. For the CDR3, the DNA is TGTGCCAGCAGCGCCGGTCTTTACTATGGCTACACCTTC.

This rearrangement joins TRBV7-2 to TRBJ1-5; 12 nucleotides line up with TRBD1. CDR3 size: 14 residues. J lost 7 bases, V lost 10 bases, and 8 bases had no gene match. Germline V CDR1 and CDR2: SGHTA, FQGNSA. CDR3 in DNA: TGTGCCACCTCCGGGACAGGGGGCAGGCAGCCCCAGCATTTT. It is translated as CATSGTGGRQPQHF.

The chain has TRBV20-1 and TRBJ1-3; possibly TRBD1 for D (6 bases). The V end lost 3 bases, the J end lost 3 bases, and 12 bases lay between the germline ends. CDR3 length equals 14 residues. Germline V gene data show CDR1 as DFQATT and CDR2 as SNEGSKA (reference sequence). The CDR3 sequence is CSASITGSGNTIYF. The CDR3 DNA sequence: TGCAGTGCTAGTATTACAGGGAGTGGAAACACCATATATTTT.

CDR3 in amino acids: CASSQQGNTEAFF. CDR3 in DNA: TGCGCCAGCAGCCAACAGGGGAACACTGAAGCTTTCTTT. The rearrangement joins TRBV5-1 to TRBJ1-1; D may be TRBD1 (6 bases). From germline, CDR1 is SGHRS and CDR2 YFSETQ. CDR3 size: 13 residues. Trimming removed 4 bases at V and 1 base at J, with 8 bases between.

The chain combines TRBV19 with TRBJ1-4; D is uncertain. This CDR3 contains 14 residues. V lost 5 bases and J lost 7, with 14 bases in between. Germline values: CDR1 LNHDA, CDR2 SQIVND (reference sequence). The CDR3 is CASSRPRGVEKLFF. CDR3 bases: TGTGCCAGTAGTCGGCCCCGCGGGGTTGAAAAACTGTTTTTT.

The chain employs TRBV4-2 and TRBJ2-7; D gene unclear. CDR1 and CDR2 (germline): LGHNA, YNFKEQ. V was cut by 1 base and J by 4 bases, with 14 bases left in between. This CDR3 has 15 residues. DNA of the CDR3: TGTGCCAGCAGCCAAGCACAACAGAGTTTTTACGAGCAGTACTTC. It yields the protein CASSQAQQSFYEQYF.

The chain has TRBV5-4 and TRBJ1-1; D unresolved. The CDR3 has 14 amino acids. The V gene's germline CDR1 is SGHNT and CDR2 YYREEE (reference sequence). V was shortened by 0 bases and J by 0 bases, with 6 bases between the two germline ends. The CDR3 here is CASSLGILNTEAFF. The CDR3 nucleotides are TGTGCCAGCAGCTTGGGTATTTTGAACACTGAAGCTTTCTTT.

The chain has TRBV10-2 and TRBJ1-6; possible D gene TRBD1, 5 bases. This CDR3 region has 16 residues. Looked up from germline, CDR1 is WSHSY and CDR2 is SAAADI. V shed 2 bases and J shed 9 bases, with 17 bases lying between them. The CDR3 here is CASSELNRRQSSPLHF. For the CDR3, the DNA is TGCGCCAGCAGTGAGCTCAACAGGAGACAAAGTTCACCCCTCCACTTT.

V usage is TRBV6-2 or TRBV6-3 and J usage is TRBJ1-5, with TRBD1 identical over 8 bases. Unmatched junction bases numbered 6, after V lost 2 bases and J lost 3 bases. CDR1 and CDR2 (germline): MNHEY, SVGEGT. There are 16 residues in the CDR3. CDR3 sequence reads: CASSYQTGVTNQPQHF. CDR3 DNA: TGTGCCAGCAGTTACCAGACAGGGGTCACCAATCAGCCCCAGCATTTT.

This sequence joins TRBV19 and TRBJ2-2; 15 bases match TRBD2. The CDR3 covers 15 residues. Trimming took 7 bases from V and 7 from J; bases not matched to a gene: 4. Germline V gene sequence: CDR1 LNHDA, CDR2 SQIVND (reference sequence). The chain's CDR3 is CASTGTSGGLGELFF. In DNA, the CDR3 is TGTGCCAGTACCGGGACTAGCGGGGGGCTCGGGGAGCTGTTTTTT. The variable domain in full, completed from reference TRBV19 and TRBJ2-2, reads DGGITQSPKYLFRKEGQNVTLSCEQNLNHDAMYWYRQDPGQGLRLIYYSQIVNDFQKGDIAEGYSVSREKKESFPLTVTSAQKNPTAFYLCASTGTSGGLGELFFGEGSRLTVL.

The genes are TRBV18 and TRBJ2-5, with TRBD2 matching 13 bases. CDR3 length: 16 amino acids. Germline assignment: CDR1 KGHSH and CDR2 LQKENI. J gave up 3 bases and V 3 bases, and 4 bases lay outside the gene matches. The chain's CDR3 is CASSPRTSGGKETQYF. CDR3 DNA sequence: TGTGCCAGCTCACCTAGGACTAGCGGGGGAAAAGAGACCCAGTACTTC.

V and J are TRBV2 and TRBJ1-1, with D possibly being TRBD1 (6 bases). Germline-derived CDR1 and CDR2 are SNHLY and FYNNEI. The CDR3 runs to 15 residues. Trimming removed 3 bases from V and 3 bases from J, with 14 bases in between. Written as DNA, the CDR3 is TGTGCCAGCAGTGAGAATCCAGGGGATCACACTGAAGCTTTCTTT. It is translated as CASSENPGDHTEAFF.

This chain links TRBV19 with TRBJ2-1; no clear D gene. Germline V CDR1 and CDR2: LNHDA, SQIVND (reference sequence). Trimming shortened V by 2 bases and J by 9 bases, and 17 bases separated the two germline ends. The CDR3 has 15 amino acids. This chain's CDR3 is CASSIKWSSRSEQFF. CDR3 sequence (DNA): TGTGCCAGTAGTATAAAGTGGTCTAGTAGAAGTGAGCAGTTCTTC.

CDR3 sequence (DNA): TGTGCCAGCAGTTACGGACAGACGATGCAGAATCAGCCCCAGCATTTT. Translation: CASSYGQTMQNQPQHF. The rearrangement uses TRBV6-5 and TRBJ1-5; weak D call: TRBD1 (6 bases). Germline CDR1 is MNHEY and CDR2 is SVGAGI. V lost 2 bases, J lost 4 bases, and 15 bases lay in between. This CDR3 has 16 residues.

This chain uses TRBV29-1 with TRBJ1-2, with TRBD1 identical over 7 bases. Germline loops: CDR1 SQVTM, CDR2 ANQGSEA. This CDR3 has 15 residues. J was trimmed by 5 bases and V by 4 bases; bases with no gene match: 13. CDR3 nucleotide sequence: TGCAGCGTTGGGTCCCACAGGGGACCTATTTATGGCTACACCTTC. Translation: CSVGSHRGPIYGYTF.

This clone was found a few times. The gene calls are TRBV7-9 and TRBJ2-5; tentatively, D is TRBD2 (6 bases). V was clipped by 6 bases and J by 5 bases, with 16 bases between them. The germline V gene has CDR1 SEHNR and CDR2 FQNEAQ (reference sequence). The CDR3 runs to 14 residues. The CDR3 region is CASSGSGPRETQYF. The CDR3 DNA sequence: TGTGCCAGCAGTGGGAGCGGGCCGCGGGAGACCCAGTACTTC.

The V call is TRBV29-1, the J call TRBJ2-5; the match to TRBD1 covers 7 bases. CDR1 is SQVTM, CDR2 ANQGSEA, per germline. V shed 6 bases, J shed 1 base, and the junction held 5 bases outside the gene matches. This CDR3 is built from 13 residues. The CDR3 is CSVRQGPQETQYF. CDR3 coding DNA: TGCAGCGTGCGACAGGGACCCCAAGAGACCCAGTACTTC.

The sample holds many counts of this clone. This chain joins TRBV6-5 and TRBJ1-1; no firm D call. The CDR3 is made up of 15 amino acids. CDR1 and CDR2 (germline): MNHEY, SVGAGI. V lost 0 bases, J lost 4 bases, and 12 bases lay in between. The chain's CDR3 is CASSYSSTSPTEAFF. As DNA, the CDR3 is TGTGCCAGCAGTTACTCTTCCACGAGCCCCACTGAAGCTTTCTTT.

This CDR3 reads CASSQRSLGEAFF. DNA of the CDR3: TGTGCCAGCAGCCAACGGTCCCTAGGTGAAGCTTTCTTT. The chain uses TRBV3-1 (or the pseudogene TRBV3-2) and TRBJ1-1; D unresolved. The CDR3 sequence is 13 residues long. Germline CDR1 reads LGHDT; CDR2 reads YNNKEL (reference sequence). V shed 2 bases and J shed 7 bases, with 11 bases lying between them.